These 28 T cell receptor beta chains were all obtained from the same sample, sequenced in a study of blood T cells in healthy people across ages. The use of a sample-barcoded 5' primer and a J-beta primer mix characterized a second PCR of roughly 7 to 11 cycles. TCRdb reprocessed the 5' RACE reads via MiXCR and lists one record per CDR3 protein. Of about 900,000 distinct CDR3 sequences detected, about 59% appear once; the ten largest clones hold about 27%. Sequenced material: blood. Source of these receptors: a man aged 30-40 years in good health.

The genes are TRBV20-1 and TRBJ2-7; 8 bases map to TRBD2. The tail of the sequence fits TRBJ2-5 better, so the J call may be wrong. CDR1 is DFQATT and CDR2 is SNEGSKA in the germline V gene (reference sequence). CDR3 length: 14 amino acids. The CDR3 is CSARVIAGKETQYF. Written as DNA, the CDR3 is TGCAGTGCTAGAGTCATAGCGGGGAAAGAGACCCAGTACTTC.

V is TRBV20-1 and J is TRBJ1-5, with 9 bases matching TRBD1. CDR1 and CDR2 (germline): DFQATT, SNEGSKA (reference sequence). This CDR3 is 14 amino acids long. The ends lost 6 bases at V and 0 bases at J; junction bases unmatched: 3. This CDR3 is CSAGQGNSNQPQHF. CDR3 DNA: TGCAGTGCAGGACAGGGGAATAGCAATCAGCCCCAGCATTTT.

The chain is built from TRBV4-2 and TRBJ2-3, with D uncertain. The V end was cut by 0 bases, the J end by 4 bases, with 5 bases between. Germline lookup yields CDR1 LGHNA and CDR2 YNFKEQ. The CDR3 covers 13 residues. The CDR3 nucleotides are TGTGCCAGCAGCCAAGATTGGTCAGATACGCAGTATTTT. Residues: CASSQDWSDTQYF.

This clonotype occurred a few times. The chain carries TRBV10-3 and TRBJ2-1; 10 positions match TRBD1. The V segment lost 6 bases and the J segment 2 bases; nucleotides outside the gene matches: 1. Germline assignment: CDR1 ENHRY and CDR2 SYGVKD. The CDR3 totals 14 residues. Written as DNA, the CDR3 is TGTGCCATCAGGGGACAGGGGCCCTACAATGAGCAGTTCTTC. This sequence encodes CAIRGQGPYNEQFF.

This clonotype has only a few counts. V and J are TRBV9 and TRBJ2-1; D is possibly TRBD2 (5 bases). V was trimmed by 2 bases and J by 7 bases, leaving 19 bases between them. Germline loops: CDR1 SGDLS, CDR2 YYNGEE. This CDR3 spans 16 amino acids. The DNA for the CDR3 is TGTGCCAGCAGCGTTGGTGGACTGACTTCGGGGAATGAGCAGTTCTTC. It codes for CASSVGGLTSGNEQFF. The full variable domain, its missing parts supplied by reference TRBV9 and TRBJ2-1, is DSGVTQTPKHLITATGQRVTLRCSPRSGDLSVYWYQQSLDQGLQFLIQYYNGEERAKGNILERFSAQQFPDLHSELNLSSLELGDSALYFCASSVGGLTSGNEQFFGPGTRLTVL.

The genes are TRBV9 and TRBJ1-2; TRBD1 matches 7 bases. V was pared by 0 bases and J by 4 bases, with 3 bases of the junction left unmatched. CDR1 is SGDLS, CDR2 YYNGEE, per germline. This CDR3 has 14 amino acids. The CDR3 loop is CASSVGQGFYGYTF. CDR3 bases: TGTGCCAGCAGCGTAGGACAGGGCTTCTATGGCTACACCTTC.

The rearrangement joins TRBV20-1 to TRBJ2-7; the D gene could be TRBD1 or TRBD2 (5 bases each). Germline CDR1 reads DFQATT; CDR2 reads SNEGSKA (reference sequence). The CDR3 has 12 residues. The CDR3 protein is CSSRRDGGEQYF. The CDR3 DNA sequence: TGCAGCAGCCGCCGGGACGGAGGCGAGCAGTACTTC.

This rearrangement joins TRBV28 to TRBJ2-2; D might be TRBD1 (5 bases). CDR3 size: 15 residues. V was clipped by 6 bases and J by 1 base, with 12 bases between them. The germline V gene encodes CDR1 MDHEN and CDR2 SYDVKM. CDR3 region: CASRSIGQNTGELFF. As DNA, the CDR3 is TGTGCCAGCAGATCGATCGGACAGAACACCGGGGAGCTGTTTTTT.

The sample holds a few counts of this clonotype. The J gene is TRBJ1-5, the V gene TRBV29-1; 10 positions agree with TRBD1. The V segment lost 3 bases and the J segment 6 bases; nucleotides outside the gene matches: 2. Germline V gene lookup returns CDR1 SQVTM and CDR2 ANQGSEA. The CDR3 sequence is 13 residues long. The CDR3 DNA follows: TGCAGCGTTGAGACAGGGGGCAGTCAGCCCCAGCATTTT. Its translation is CSVETGGSQPQHF.

Only one count was recorded for this clonotype. The chain is built from TRBV4-1 and TRBJ1-3, with 7 bases aligning to TRBD1. This CDR3 is built from 16 residues. The germline gives CDR1 MGHRA, CDR2 YSYEKL. With 0 bases clipped from V and 0 bases from J, the junction kept 2 bases outside the gene matches. The CDR3 nucleotides are TGCGCCAGCAGCCAAGAACCAGGGGGCTCTGGAAACACCATATATTTT. Protein: CASSQEPGGSGNTIYF.

In its sample, this clonotype was seen a few times. The genes are TRBV6-1 and TRBJ2-1; TRBD1 agrees at 9 bases. From germline, CDR1 is MNHNS and CDR2 SASEGT. CDR3 size: 15 residues. The V and J ends lost 5 bases and 1 base, in that order; junction bases with no gene match: 3. The CDR3 nucleotides read TGTGCCAGCAGTACCGGGACAGGGTCCTACAATGAGCAGTTCTTC. Its protein is CASSTGTGSYNEQFF.

This sequence joins TRBV5-1 and TRBJ1-4, with 9 bases that match TRBD1. Germline trimming cut 5 bases from V and 6 bases from J; bases unmatched to any gene: 5. CDR3 size: 14 residues. Germline CDR1 and CDR2: SGHRS and YFSETQ. In DNA, the CDR3 is TGCGCCAGCAGTCCGGGACAGGGAGATGAAAAACTGTTTTTT. Translation: CASSPGQGDEKLFF.

The chain joins TRBV2 to TRBJ2-7, with TRBD1 as a possible D gene (6 bases). With 7 bases removed from V and 2 bases from J, the gap between germline ends came to 15 bases. Germline V CDR1 and CDR2: SNHLY, FYNNEI. The CDR3 runs 14 residues. This CDR3 is CASTPQTGPYEQYF. CDR3 nucleotide sequence: TGTGCCAGCACTCCACAGACAGGACCCTACGAGCAGTACTTC.

The DNA for the CDR3 is TGCGCCAGCAGCCAAGAGGGACAGACCGCCTACGAGCAGTACTTC. Translated: CASSQEGQTAYEQYF. The chain is built from TRBV4-3 and TRBJ2-7; 7 bases line up with TRBD1. This CDR3 is 15 amino acids long. J lost 2 bases, V lost 0 bases, and 4 bases had no gene match. Germline CDR1 reads LGHNA; CDR2 reads YSLEER.

V gene TRBV27 combines with J gene TRBJ2-2; 7 nucleotides align to TRBD1. Unmatched junction bases numbered 3, after V lost 5 bases and J lost 6 bases. The CDR3 totals 13 residues. Looked up from germline, CDR1 is MNHEY and CDR2 is SMNVEV (reference sequence). Written as DNA, the CDR3 is TGTGCCAGCAGTGCACAGGGGTCCGGGGAGCTGTTTTTT. Protein product: CASSAQGSGELFF.

This clonotype was detected a few times. The V and J genes are TRBV4-3 and TRBJ2-3, with TRBD2 matching 12 bases. CDR3 length: 15 residues. The V gene's germline CDR1 is LGHNA and CDR2 YSLEER. V lost 2 bases and J lost 4; bases outside the gene matches: 1. The CDR3 DNA reads as TGCGCCAGCAGCCAACTAGCGGGGGGGCCAGATACGCAGTATTTT. Residues: CASSQLAGGPDTQYF.

The chain has TRBV7-2 and TRBJ1-2; a possible D gene is TRBD1 (5 bases). This CDR3 spans 17 amino acids. Germline values: CDR1 SGHTA, CDR2 FQGNSA. The V end lost 4 bases, the J end lost 3 bases, and 21 bases lay between the germline ends. The CDR3 spells CASSSTGFRDLHYGYTF. CDR3 in DNA: TGTGCCAGCAGCTCGACGGGTTTCAGGGATTTACACTATGGCTACACCTTC.

The V call is TRBV6-1, the J call TRBJ2-1; TRBD1 matches 10 bases. Germline V gives CDR1 MNHNS, CDR2 SASEGT. The CDR3 runs 13 residues. V dropped 6 bases and J dropped 8; count of bases not matched to a gene: 4. This chain's CDR3 is CASRRQGADEQFF. The CDR3 region has the DNA TGTGCCAGCAGGCGACAGGGGGCGGATGAGCAGTTCTTC.

This clonotype appeared a few times. The gene calls are TRBV20-1 and TRBJ1-6; D remains unclear. The CDR3 is made up of 14 amino acids. CDR1 DFQATT and CDR2 SNEGSKA come from the germline V gene (reference sequence). The V end was cut by 6 bases, the J end by 10 bases, with 19 bases between. DNA for the CDR3: TGCAGTGCCTGGAGAAGCCTGGGGTTGTCACCCCTCCACTTT. This codes for CSAWRSLGLSPLHF.

The gene calls are TRBV5-5 and TRBJ1-6; the match to TRBD1 covers 7 bases. J was trimmed by 7 bases and V by 2 bases; bases with no gene match: 3. The CDR3 contains 14 residues. CDR1 is SGHKS, CDR2 YYEKEE, per germline (reference sequence). This CDR3 reads CASSFTGVNSPLHF. CDR3 DNA: TGTGCCAGCAGCTTCACAGGGGTAAATTCACCCCTCCACTTT.

The CDR3 region is CASSYPRDRNTGELFF. The CDR3 nucleotides read TGTGCCAGCAGCTACCCCCGGGACAGAAACACCGGGGAGCTGTTTTTT. This chain joins TRBV7-2 and TRBJ2-2; 7 nucleotides match TRBD1. The CDR3 loop spans 16 amino acids. Per germline, CDR1 SGHTA and CDR2 FQGNSA. Unmatched junction bases numbered 7, after V lost 4 bases and J lost 2 bases.

This clonotype was detected only a few times. The rearrangement joins TRBV10-3 to TRBJ2-1, with a weak D call TRBD2 (7 bases). V gave up 4 bases and J gave up 0 bases, with 10 bases separating them. CDR1 and CDR2 (germline): ENHRY, SYGVKD. CDR3 length equals 15 residues. CDR3 nucleotides: TGTGCCATCAGTGTGGCGGGGGCCTCCTACAATGAGCAGTTCTTC. It encodes CAISVAGASYNEQFF.

This clonotype was found a few times. The V and J genes are TRBV12-3 or TRBV12-4 and TRBJ2-2; D call uncertain. The germline V and J ends were trimmed by 6 bases and 2 bases, with 7 bases remaining between them. The CDR3 covers 13 residues. In DNA, the CDR3 is TGTGCCAGCAGCCCCTTTAACACCGGGGAGCTGTTTTTT. Translation gives CASSPFNTGELFF.

Concerning this clonotype: An end of the junction differs from the germline gene, which may be a read error. CDR3 protein: CAGRPRVGAYEQYF. In DNA, the CDR3 is TGTGCCGGCAGGCCCCGGGTGGGAGCCTACGAGCAGTACTTC. The rearrangement uses TRBV3-1 and TRBJ2-7, with a possible D match to TRBD2 (5 bases). The CDR3 totals 14 residues. Germline assignment: CDR1 LGHDT and CDR2 YNNKEL (reference sequence).

The chain uses TRBV4-3 and TRBJ1-2; 9 nucleotides line up with TRBD1. Germline trimming cut 4 bases from V and 4 bases from J; bases unmatched to any gene: 16. Germline V lookup: CDR1 LGHNA, CDR2 YSLEER. The length of the CDR3 is 18 residues. The DNA for the CDR3 is TGCGCCAGCAGCCGCGAGACAGATGGGACAGGGAAGGGCTATGGCTACACCTTC. It yields the protein CASSRETDGTGKGYGYTF.

The V and J genes are TRBV14 and TRBJ2-3, with D unclear. Germline V lookup: CDR1 SGHDN, CDR2 FVKESK. The CDR3 runs to 13 residues. V dropped 2 bases and J dropped 6 bases, with 9 bases sitting between them. The CDR3 DNA sequence: TGTGCCAGCAGCCAAAACCATGGGGATACGCAGTATTTT. It encodes CASSQNHGDTQYF.

This chain connects TRBV20-1 to TRBJ2-5; tentative D call: TRBD2 (6 bases). The V end was cut by 3 bases, the J end by 4 bases, with 12 bases between. CDR1 and CDR2 (germline): DFQATT, SNEGSKA (reference sequence). The CDR3 is made up of 13 amino acids. The CDR3 reads CSASLGGRETQYF. In DNA, the CDR3 is TGCAGTGCTAGCCTCGGGGGTCGAGAGACCCAGTACTTC.

CDR3 sequence reads: CAWNNAGTGKFF. CDR3 sequence (DNA): TGTGCCTGGAATAACGCTGGGACAGGGAAGTTCTTC. The V gene is TRBV30, the J gene TRBJ2-1; TRBD1 matches at 9 bases. This CDR3 comprises 12 residues. Trimming cost V 4 bases and J 14 bases; bases outside gene matches: 9. Germline loops: CDR1 GTSNPN, CDR2 SVGIG (reference sequence). Supplemented by reference TRBV30 and TRBJ2-1, the full variable domain reads SQTIHQWPATLVQPVGSPLSLECTVEGTSNPNLYWYRQAAGRGLQLLFYSVGIGQISSEVPQNLSASRPQDRQFILSSKKLLLSDSGFYLCAWNNAGTGKFFGPGTRLTVL.